Below, 27 T cell receptor beta chains from the same sample are listed, as sequenced in a study of immune evolution from preneoplasia to lung adenocarcinoma. The assay was immunoSEQ multiplex PCR, and TCRdb's table has in-frame clones only and misses some. Here the sample spans more than 9,000 clones, roughly four fifths being singletons. The sequenced sample consisted of FFPE minimally invasive lung adenocarcinoma tissue. The receptors originated from an older person with lung adenocarcinoma.

This clone has only one observation. V is TRBV11-3 and J is TRBJ2-7; 9 nucleotides align to TRBD1. Per the germline V gene, CDR1 is SGHNT and CDR2 is YENEEA. The CDR3 is 15 residues long. Trimming took 4 bases from V and 6 from J; bases not matched to a gene: 10. CDR3 in amino acids: CASSSPGTGKSEQYF. The CDR3 DNA sequence: TGTGCCAGCAGCTCCCCCGGGACAGGGAAGAGCGAGCAGTACTTC.

This rearrangement joins TRBV7-2 to TRBJ2-7; unclear D gene. Germline V lookup: CDR1 SGHTA, CDR2 FQGNSA. V lost 2 bases to trimming and J lost 1 base, with 6 bases between them. This CDR3 has 13 amino acids. In DNA form, the CDR3 reads TGTGCCAGCAGCTTATGGGCGTCCTACGAGCAGTACTTC. This gives the protein CASSLWASYEQYF.

The V gene is TRBV9, the J gene TRBJ1-5; D remains unclear. The CDR3 runs 14 residues. Germline V gene lookup returns CDR1 SGDLS and CDR2 YYNGEE. Trimming took off 4 bases at V and 3 bases at J, with 11 bases between the two ends. The CDR3 DNA reads as TGTGCCAGCAGCCCAGGATTTTACAATCAGCCCCAGCATTTT. It is translated as CASSPGFYNQPQHF.

The chain combines TRBV6-1 with TRBJ2-5; a weak D match, TRBD1 (6 bases). The ends were cut back, 5 bases at V and 1 base at J, with 11 bases in the middle. Germline V gene data show CDR1 as MNHNS and CDR2 as SASEGT. This CDR3 spans 14 amino acids. This CDR3 reads CASSLLGGQETQYF. CDR3 nucleotide sequence: TGTGCCAGCAGTCTTCTAGGGGGCCAAGAGACCCAGTACTTC.

This chain uses TRBV6-1 with TRBJ2-3, with D possibly being TRBD1 (5 bases). Germline V gene data show CDR1 as MNHNS and CDR2 as SASEGT. The germline V and J ends were trimmed by 5 bases and 6 bases, with 9 bases remaining between them. The CDR3 covers 12 residues. CDR3 DNA: TGTGCCAGCAGTAGACCAGGGGATACGCAGTATTTT. As protein: CASSRPGDTQYF.

This chain uses TRBV27 with TRBJ2-7; 11 bases are shared with TRBD2. The CDR3 loop spans 15 amino acids. V lost 1 base to trimming and J lost 4 bases; unmatched junction nucleotides: 3. Germline V gives CDR1 MNHEY, CDR2 SMNVEV (reference sequence). CDR3 residues: CASSLWASGGYEQYF. The DNA for the CDR3 is TGTGCCAGCAGTTTATGGGCTAGCGGGGGGTACGAGCAGTACTTC.

The chain recombines TRBV6-5 with TRBJ1-2, with D perhaps matching TRBD1 (5 bases). The CDR3 totals 14 residues. The V gene lost 8 bases and the J gene lost 4 bases, with 17 bases spanning the gap. CDR1 MNHEY and CDR2 SVGAGI come from the germline V gene. The CDR3 DNA is TGTGCCAGCCAAAGGGGTGTTCGAGGCTATGGCTACACCTTC. It codes for CASQRGVRGYGYTF.

This clone came up a few times. The gene calls are TRBV28 and TRBJ2-1; 10 nucleotides align to TRBD2. This CDR3 spans 14 amino acids. V dropped 6 bases and J dropped 5; count of bases not matched to a gene: 4. Germline V gene lookup returns CDR1 MDHEN and CDR2 SYDVKM. The CDR3: CASRSGGANNEQFF. CDR3 sequence (DNA): TGTGCCAGCAGAAGCGGGGGGGCCAACAATGAGCAGTTCTTC.

The chain combines TRBV29-1 with TRBJ1-1, with unresolved D. This CDR3 spans 13 amino acids. Germline V CDR1 and CDR2: SQVTM, ANQGSEA. V lost 6 bases and J 0 bases, leaving 11 bases between the germline ends. As DNA, the CDR3 is TGCAGCGTCCGGACTACACTGAACACTGAAGCTTTCTTT. It is translated as CSVRTTLNTEAFF.

This clone has only one observation. V and J are TRBV19 and TRBJ1-6; D unresolved. Germline CDR1 reads LNHDA; CDR2 reads SQIVND (reference sequence). The CDR3 spans 14 residues. V was pared by 8 bases and J by 0 bases, with 8 bases between. The CDR3 loop reads CASGVSSYNSPLHF. In nucleotides, the CDR3 is TGTGCCAGTGGAGTTTCCTCCTATAATTCACCCCTCCACTTT.

This rearrangement joins TRBV14 to TRBJ1-2, with D possibly TRBD1 on 6 matching bases. V dropped 0 bases and J dropped 4 bases, with 12 bases sitting between them. CDR1 and CDR2 from the germline V gene are SGHDN and FVKESK. The CDR3 is 15 residues long. This CDR3 is CASSQDPDRIYGYTF. Here the CDR3 DNA reads TGTGCCAGCAGCCAAGATCCCGACAGGATCTATGGCTACACCTTC.

This clone has only a few counts. The chain links TRBV10-3 to TRBJ2-3, with TRBD2 identical over 11 bases. The germline gives CDR1 ENHRY, CDR2 SYGVKD. The trim removed 8 bases at V and 4 bases at J, leaving 2 bases unmatched. The CDR3 has 13 residues. For the CDR3, the DNA is TGTGCCATCTTAGCGGGGGGGGCAGATACGCAGTATTTT. Translated, it gives CAILAGGADTQYF.

This chain uses TRBV28 with TRBJ2-7; D unclear. This CDR3 contains 12 residues. CDR1 and CDR2 (germline): MDHEN, SYDVKM. V dropped 2 bases and J dropped 1 base, with 3 bases sitting between them. The CDR3 region is CASSLSSYEQYF. The CDR3 bases are TGTGCCAGCAGTTTAAGTTCCTACGAGCAGTACTTC.

The J gene is TRBJ2-7, the V gene TRBV5-4, with TRBD1 identical over 7 bases. Germline trimming cut 3 bases from V and 2 bases from J; bases unmatched to any gene: 8. The germline V gene encodes CDR1 SGHNT and CDR2 YYREEE (reference sequence). The CDR3 has 15 amino acids. The CDR3 region has the DNA TGTGCCAGCAGCTCAACAGGGGTCGGAACCTACGAGCAGTACTTC. This sequence encodes CASSSTGVGTYEQYF.

The chain has TRBV5-1 and TRBJ1-1; D is perhaps TRBD1 (5 bases). V dropped 0 bases and J dropped 3 bases, with 9 bases sitting between them. The CDR3 length is 14 residues. Germline lookup yields CDR1 SGHRS and CDR2 YFSETQ. CDR3 residues: CASSLGGRDTEAFF. The CDR3 DNA follows: TGCGCCAGCAGCTTGGGGGGCCGGGACACTGAAGCTTTCTTT.

The rearrangement links TRBV7-9 to TRBJ1-1; D is possibly TRBD1 (6 bases). The germline V gene encodes CDR1 SEHNR and CDR2 FQNEAQ (reference sequence). The length of the CDR3 is 15 residues. The V end was cut by 5 bases, the J end by 2 bases, with 15 bases between. The DNA of the CDR3 is TGTGCCAGCAGCGTTTTCCGGACAGAAAACACTGAAGCTTTCTTT. This translates into CASSVFRTENTEAFF.

The chain links TRBV15 to TRBJ2-1; D is uncertain. V was trimmed by 3 bases and J by 6 bases, leaving 12 bases between them. Looked up from germline, CDR1 is LNHNV and CDR2 is YYDKDF (reference sequence). This CDR3 is 14 amino acids long. CDR3 in amino acids: CATSRATLGNEQFF. As DNA, the CDR3 is TGTGCCACCAGCAGGGCCACCTTGGGCAATGAGCAGTTCTTC.

V usage is TRBV6-5 and J usage is TRBJ2-7; no firm D call. The ends were cut back, 4 bases at V and 2 bases at J, with 9 bases in the middle. The CDR3 length is 13 residues. The germline V gene has CDR1 MNHEY and CDR2 SVGAGI. The DNA for the CDR3 is TGTGCCAGCAGTTCGGCCAGAGCCTACGAGCAGTACTTC. This encodes CASSSARAYEQYF.

This clone appeared a single time. One junction end does not reproduce the germline sequence, and a read error may be involved. V usage is TRBV6-5 and J usage is TRBJ1-4; D unclear. The CDR3 sequence is 13 residues long. Germline assignment: CDR1 MNHEY and CDR2 SVGAGI. The chain's CDR3 is CASSYGGNGKLFF. CDR3 in DNA: TGTGCCAGCAGTTACGGAGGGAATGGAAAACTGTTTTTT.

The genes are TRBV9 and TRBJ1-1; 7 bases fit TRBD1. V lost 3 bases to trimming and J lost 6 bases; unmatched junction nucleotides: 5. The CDR3 covers 13 residues. Germline CDR1 is SGDLS and CDR2 is YYNGEE. The CDR3 bases are TGTGCCAGCAGCGACCCGACAGGGTCTGAAGCTTTCTTT. This translates into CASSDPTGSEAFF.

The chain uses TRBV2 and TRBJ2-7; D not certain. Germline loops: CDR1 SNHLY, CDR2 FYNNEI. This CDR3 is built from 13 residues. The V and J ends lost 8 bases and 3 bases respectively, with 14 bases between them. The CDR3 here is CASLRDINYEQYF. CDR3 bases: TGTGCCAGCCTTAGAGATATAAACTACGAGCAGTACTTC.

The chain is built from TRBV6-1 and TRBJ2-1; tentative D call: TRBD1 (5 bases). Germline loops: CDR1 MNHNS, CDR2 SASEGT. V lost 8 bases to trimming and J lost 4 bases, with 9 bases between them. This CDR3 is built from 12 residues. As DNA, the CDR3 is TGTGCCAGCCAGCAGGGATACAATGAGCAGTTCTTC. It codes for CASQQGYNEQFF.

This sequence joins TRBV7-9 and TRBJ2-7; 10 nucleotides align to TRBD1. From germline, CDR1 is SEHNR and CDR2 FQNEAQ (reference sequence). The CDR3 contains 15 residues. Germline trimming cut 5 bases from V and 6 bases from J; bases unmatched to any gene: 10. CDR3 bases: TGTGCCAGCAGCCCCACCGGGACAGGGGCGGCCGAGCAGTACTTC. Translating it yields CASSPTGTGAAEQYF.

This chain uses TRBV2 with TRBJ1-6; tentative D call: TRBD1 (5 bases). The CDR3 is 14 amino acids. CDR1 is SNHLY and CDR2 is FYNNEI in the germline V gene. The ends were cut back, 6 bases at V and 7 bases at J, with 13 bases in the middle. The CDR3 sequence is CASSPGLLNSPLHF. CDR3 DNA sequence: TGTGCCAGCAGCCCGGGGCTCTTAAATTCACCCCTCCACTTT.

In this sample, this clone turned up once. Written as DNA, the CDR3 is TGTGCCAGCAGTGGACTAGCGGGAGTCGGGGAGCAGTTCTTC. Translated: CASSGLAGVGEQFF. J is TRBJ2-1 and V is TRBV2; 12 nucleotides match TRBD2. The ends lost 4 bases at V and 10 bases at J; junction bases unmatched: 5. The CDR3 length is 14 residues. Germline loops: CDR1 SNHLY, CDR2 FYNNEI.

J is TRBJ1-1 and V is TRBV28; 8 nucleotides agree with TRBD1. V shed 8 bases and J 7 bases; nucleotides not matched to a gene: 9. CDR1 is MDHEN and CDR2 is SYDVKM in the germline V gene. The CDR3 covers 13 residues. CDR3 sequence: CASCHRGTVEAFF. The CDR3, as DNA: TGTGCCAGCTGCCACAGGGGGACGGTTGAAGCTTTCTTT. Variable domain in full (rest from reference TRBV28 and TRBJ1-1): DVKVTQSSRYLVKRTGEKVFLECVQDMDHENMFWYRQDPGLGLRLIYFSYDVKMKEKGDIPEGYSVSREKKERFSLILESASTNQTSMYLCASCHRGTVEAFFGQGTRLTVV.

The chain couples TRBV6-5 to TRBJ1-2; D ambiguous. The CDR3 covers 13 residues. CDR1 is MNHEY and CDR2 is SVGAGI in the germline V gene. Between the trimmed V and J ends, which lost 5 bases and 7 bases, there was a span of 14 bases. CDR3 region: CASSDVVGAGYTF. DNA for the CDR3: TGTGCCAGCAGTGACGTGGTGGGTGCTGGCTACACCTTC.